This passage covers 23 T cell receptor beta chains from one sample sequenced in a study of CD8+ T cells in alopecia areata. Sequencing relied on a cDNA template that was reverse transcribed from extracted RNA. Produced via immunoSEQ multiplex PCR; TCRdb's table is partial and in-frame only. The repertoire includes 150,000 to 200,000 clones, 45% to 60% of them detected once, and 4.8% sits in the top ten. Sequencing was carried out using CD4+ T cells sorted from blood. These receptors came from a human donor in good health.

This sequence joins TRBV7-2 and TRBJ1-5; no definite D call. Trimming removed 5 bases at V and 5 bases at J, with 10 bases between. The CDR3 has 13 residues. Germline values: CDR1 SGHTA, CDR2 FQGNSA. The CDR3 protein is CASSPYKYQPQHF. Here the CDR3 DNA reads TGTGCCAGCAGCCCCTACAAATATCAGCCCCAGCATTTT.

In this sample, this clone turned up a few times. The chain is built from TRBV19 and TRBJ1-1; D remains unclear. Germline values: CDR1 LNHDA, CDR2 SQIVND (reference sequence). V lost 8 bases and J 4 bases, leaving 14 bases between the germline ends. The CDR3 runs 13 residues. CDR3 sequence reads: CASLPYLGTEAFF. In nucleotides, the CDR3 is TGTGCCAGTCTCCCATACCTGGGCACTGAAGCTTTCTTT.

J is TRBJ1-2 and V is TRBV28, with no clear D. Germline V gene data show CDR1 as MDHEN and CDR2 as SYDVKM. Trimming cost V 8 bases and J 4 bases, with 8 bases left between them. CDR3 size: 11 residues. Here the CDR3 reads CASRRLYGYTF. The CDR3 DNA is TGTGCCAGCCGCCGGCTCTATGGCTACACCTTC.

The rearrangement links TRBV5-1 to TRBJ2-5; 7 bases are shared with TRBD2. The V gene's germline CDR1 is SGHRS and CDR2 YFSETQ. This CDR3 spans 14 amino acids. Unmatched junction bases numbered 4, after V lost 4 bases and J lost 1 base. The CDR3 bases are TGCGCCAGCAGCCCAGGGAGGGTCCAAGAGACCCAGTACTTC. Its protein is CASSPGRVQETQYF.

CDR3 amino acids: CASSRWVAYEQYF. CDR3 DNA: TGTGCCAGCAGCCGCTGGGTGGCGTACGAGCAGTACTTC. The V and J genes are TRBV13 and TRBJ2-5; D call uncertain. TRBJ2-7 explains the end of the DNA better; the J call may be wrong. Germline V lookup: CDR1 PRHDT, CDR2 FYEKMQ (reference sequence). The CDR3 spans 13 residues.

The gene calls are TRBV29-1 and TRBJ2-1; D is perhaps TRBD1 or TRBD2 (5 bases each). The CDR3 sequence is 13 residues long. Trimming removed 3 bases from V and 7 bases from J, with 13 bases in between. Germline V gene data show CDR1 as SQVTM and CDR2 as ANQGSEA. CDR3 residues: CSVDGGGRNEQFF. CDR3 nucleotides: TGCAGCGTTGACGGTGGGGGTAGGAATGAGCAGTTCTTC.

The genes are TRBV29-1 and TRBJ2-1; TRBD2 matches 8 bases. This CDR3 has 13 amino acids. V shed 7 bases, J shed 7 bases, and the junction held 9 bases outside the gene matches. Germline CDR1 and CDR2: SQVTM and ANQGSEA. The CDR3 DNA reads TGCAGCGGGGGAGGACTAGCTGGAAATGAGCAGTTCTTC. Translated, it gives CSGGGLAGNEQFF.

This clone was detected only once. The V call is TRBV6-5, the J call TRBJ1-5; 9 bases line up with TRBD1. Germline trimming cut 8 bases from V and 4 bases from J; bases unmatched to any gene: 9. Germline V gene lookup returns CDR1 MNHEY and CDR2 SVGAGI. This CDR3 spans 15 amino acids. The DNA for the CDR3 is TGTGCCAGCGGACCGGGACAGGGTGTGAATCAGCCCCAGCATTTT. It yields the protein CASGPGQGVNQPQHF.

This CDR3 is CSVPKRESSDTQYF. Here the CDR3 DNA reads TGCAGCGTACCTAAGCGGGAGAGTTCAGATACGCAGTATTTT. The chain joins TRBV29-1 to TRBJ2-3; 8 bases agree with TRBD2. CDR1 is SQVTM and CDR2 is ANQGSEA in the germline V gene. Germline trimming cut 6 bases from V and 4 bases from J; bases unmatched to any gene: 9. CDR3 length: 14 amino acids.

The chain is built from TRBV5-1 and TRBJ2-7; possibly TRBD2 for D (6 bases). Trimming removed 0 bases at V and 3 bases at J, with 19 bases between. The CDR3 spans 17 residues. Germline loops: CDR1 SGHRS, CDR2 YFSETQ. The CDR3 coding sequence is TGCGCCAGCAGCTTGGGTGGTTCGTGGGACTCCGACTACGAGCAGTACTTC. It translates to CASSLGGSWDSDYEQYF.

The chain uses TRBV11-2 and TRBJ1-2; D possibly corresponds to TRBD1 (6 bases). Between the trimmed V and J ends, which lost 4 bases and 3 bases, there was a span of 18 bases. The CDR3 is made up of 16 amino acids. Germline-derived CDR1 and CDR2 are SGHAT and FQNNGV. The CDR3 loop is CASSSNWGPGYYGYTF. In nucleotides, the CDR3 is TGTGCCAGCAGCTCCAACTGGGGGCCGGGGTACTATGGCTACACCTTC.

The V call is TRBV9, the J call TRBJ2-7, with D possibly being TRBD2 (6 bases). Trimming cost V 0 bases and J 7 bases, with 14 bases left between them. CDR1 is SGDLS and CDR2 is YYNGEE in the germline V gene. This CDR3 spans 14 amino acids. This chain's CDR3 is CASSVGDPREEQYF. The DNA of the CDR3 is TGTGCCAGCAGCGTAGGGGACCCACGGGAGGAGCAGTACTTC.

CDR3 coding DNA: TGTGCCAGCAGTCCCGGGATCTATGGCTACACCTTC. The encoded protein is CASSPGIYGYTF. V and J are TRBV28 and TRBJ1-2, with D uncertain. Trimming took off 5 bases at V and 4 bases at J, with 8 bases between the two ends. This CDR3 region has 12 residues. Germline V gives CDR1 MDHEN, CDR2 SYDVKM.

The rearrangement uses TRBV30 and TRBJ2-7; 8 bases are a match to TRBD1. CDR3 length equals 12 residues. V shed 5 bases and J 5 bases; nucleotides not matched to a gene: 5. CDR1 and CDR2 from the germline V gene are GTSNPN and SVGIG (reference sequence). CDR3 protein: CAWSGQVDEQYF. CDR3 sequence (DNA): TGTGCCTGGTCGGGACAGGTGGACGAGCAGTACTTC.

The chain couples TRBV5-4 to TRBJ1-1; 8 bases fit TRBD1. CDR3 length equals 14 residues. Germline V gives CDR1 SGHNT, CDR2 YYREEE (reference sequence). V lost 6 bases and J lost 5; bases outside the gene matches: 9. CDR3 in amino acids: CASTGRGLDTEAFF. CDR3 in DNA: TGTGCCAGCACAGGCAGGGGGCTGGATACTGAAGCTTTCTTT.

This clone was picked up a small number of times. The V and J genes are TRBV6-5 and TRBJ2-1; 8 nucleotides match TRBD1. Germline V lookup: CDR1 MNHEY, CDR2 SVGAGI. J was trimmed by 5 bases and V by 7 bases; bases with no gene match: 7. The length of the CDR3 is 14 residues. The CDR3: CASKPGQAHNEQFF. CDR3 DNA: TGTGCCAGCAAACCGGGACAGGCCCACAATGAGCAGTTCTTC.

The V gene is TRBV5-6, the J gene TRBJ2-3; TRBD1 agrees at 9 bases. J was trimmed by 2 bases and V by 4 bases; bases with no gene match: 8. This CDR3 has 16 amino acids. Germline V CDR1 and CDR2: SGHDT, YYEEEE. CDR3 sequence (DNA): TGTGCCAGCAGCCACCAACAGGGGGCTCACACAGATACGCAGTATTTT. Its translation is CASSHQQGAHTDTQYF.

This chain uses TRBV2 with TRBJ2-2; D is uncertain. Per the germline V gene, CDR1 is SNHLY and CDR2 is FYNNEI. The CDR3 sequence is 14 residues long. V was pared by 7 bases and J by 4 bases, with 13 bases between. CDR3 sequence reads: CASIRSSGTGELFF. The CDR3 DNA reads TGTGCCAGCATTAGGAGTTCGGGCACCGGGGAGCTGTTTTTT.

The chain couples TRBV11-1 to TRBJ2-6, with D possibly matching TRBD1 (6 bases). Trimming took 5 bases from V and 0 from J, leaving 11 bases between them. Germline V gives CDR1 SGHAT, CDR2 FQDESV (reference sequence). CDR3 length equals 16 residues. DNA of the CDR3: TGTGCCAGCAGCAAACAGGGAGCCTCTGGGGCCAACGTCCTGACTTTC. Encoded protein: CASSKQGASGANVLTF.

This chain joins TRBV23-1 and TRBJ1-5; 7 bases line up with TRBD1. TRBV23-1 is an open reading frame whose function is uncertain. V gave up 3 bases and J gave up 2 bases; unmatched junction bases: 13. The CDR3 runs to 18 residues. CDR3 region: CASSHPTGTLGGNQPQHF. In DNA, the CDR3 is TGCGCCAGCAGTCATCCGACAGGGACTCTCGGGGGCAATCAGCCCCAGCATTTT.

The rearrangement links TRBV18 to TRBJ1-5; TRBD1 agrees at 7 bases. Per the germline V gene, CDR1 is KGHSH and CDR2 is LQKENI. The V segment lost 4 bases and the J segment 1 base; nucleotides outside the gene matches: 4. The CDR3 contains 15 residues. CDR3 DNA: TGTGCCAGCTCACGACAGGGTGGGAGCAATCAGCCCCAGCATTTT. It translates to CASSRQGGSNQPQHF.

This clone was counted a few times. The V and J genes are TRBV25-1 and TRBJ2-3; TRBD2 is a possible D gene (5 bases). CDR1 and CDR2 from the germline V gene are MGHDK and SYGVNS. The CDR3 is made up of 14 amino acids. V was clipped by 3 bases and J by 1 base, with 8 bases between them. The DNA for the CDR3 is TGTGCCAGCAGTGAGTGGCGGGGCACAGATACGCAGTATTTT. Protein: CASSEWRGTDTQYF.

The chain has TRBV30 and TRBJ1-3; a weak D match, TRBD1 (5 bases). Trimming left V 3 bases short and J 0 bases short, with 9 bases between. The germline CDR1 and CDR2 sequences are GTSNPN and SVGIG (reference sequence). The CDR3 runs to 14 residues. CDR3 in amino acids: CAWSRTSSGNTIYF. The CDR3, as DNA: TGTGCCTGGAGCCGGACAAGCTCTGGAAACACCATATATTTT.